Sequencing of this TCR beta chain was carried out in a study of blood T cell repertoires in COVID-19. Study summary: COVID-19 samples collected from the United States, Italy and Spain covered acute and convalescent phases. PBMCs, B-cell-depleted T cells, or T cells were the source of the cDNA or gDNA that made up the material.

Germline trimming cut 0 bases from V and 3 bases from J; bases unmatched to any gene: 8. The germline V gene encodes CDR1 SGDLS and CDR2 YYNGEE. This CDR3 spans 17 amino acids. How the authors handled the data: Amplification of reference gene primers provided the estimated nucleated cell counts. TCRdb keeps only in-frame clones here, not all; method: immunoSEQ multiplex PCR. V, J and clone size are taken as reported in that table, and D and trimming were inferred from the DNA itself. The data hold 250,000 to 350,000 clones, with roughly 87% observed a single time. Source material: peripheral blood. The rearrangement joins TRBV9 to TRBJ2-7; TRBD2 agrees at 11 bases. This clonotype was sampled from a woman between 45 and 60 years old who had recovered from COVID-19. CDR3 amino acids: CASSVVEDGTSGYEQYF. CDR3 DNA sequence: TGTGCCAGCAGCGTAGTGGAAGACGGGACTAGCGGCTACGAGCAGTACTTC.